This T cell receptor beta chain was identified during a study of human T cells and chemical hapten exposure. General study results and limits: The presence of alopecia in the donors means their immune response may differ from healthy people's. Sensitization with DPC brought no change to TCRs above 1 in 1000 in frequency.

Only a few counts were recorded for this clonotype. Its antigen remains unknown. CDR1 and CDR2 (germline): MGHRA, YSYEKL. The CDR3 sequence is 15 residues long. The junction had 11 bases not matched to a gene; V was cut back by 3 bases and J by 9 bases. As for time point: patch test 1, 2 weeks after DPC sensitization. Treatment specified: therapeutic diphenylcyclopropenone sensitization with weekly scalp DPC. TCRdb called the RACE reads again in MiXCR, with one record for every CDR3 protein. The repertoire includes approximately 340,000 distinct CDR3 sequences, under 9% of them detected once, and 7% to 10% sits in the top ten.

Sequenced here: whole blood, sampled in connection with sensitization to the hapten diphenylcyclopropenone (DPC). The V call is TRBV4-1, the J call TRBJ2-4; 7 nucleotides align to TRBD1. This sequence was found in a woman under 30 with alopecia areata. Some clones in this sample may be carry-over from other donors' samples. This chain's CDR3 is CASSQEPTGQRIQYF. In DNA, the CDR3 is TGCGCCAGCAGCCAGGAACCCACGGGACAGCGCATTCAGTACTTC.